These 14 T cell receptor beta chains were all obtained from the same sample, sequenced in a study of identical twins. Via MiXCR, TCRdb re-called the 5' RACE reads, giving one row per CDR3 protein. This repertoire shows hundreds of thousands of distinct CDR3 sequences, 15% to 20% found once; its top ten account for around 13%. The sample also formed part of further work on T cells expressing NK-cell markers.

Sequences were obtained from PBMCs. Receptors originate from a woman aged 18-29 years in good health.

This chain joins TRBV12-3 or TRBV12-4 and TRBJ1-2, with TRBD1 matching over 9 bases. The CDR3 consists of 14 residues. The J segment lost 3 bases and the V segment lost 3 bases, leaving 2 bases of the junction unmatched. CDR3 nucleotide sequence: TGTGCCAGCAGTTTTGACAGGGGGTACTATGGCTACACCTTC. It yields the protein CASSFDRGYYGYTF.

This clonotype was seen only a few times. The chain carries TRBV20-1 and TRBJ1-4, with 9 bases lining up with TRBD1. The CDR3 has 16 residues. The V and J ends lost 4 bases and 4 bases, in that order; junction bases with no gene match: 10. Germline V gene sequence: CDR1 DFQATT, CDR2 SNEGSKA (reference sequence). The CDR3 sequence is CSATGTGTVSNEKLFF. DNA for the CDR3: TGCAGTGCTACCGGGACAGGGACAGTTAGTAATGAAAAACTGTTTTTT.

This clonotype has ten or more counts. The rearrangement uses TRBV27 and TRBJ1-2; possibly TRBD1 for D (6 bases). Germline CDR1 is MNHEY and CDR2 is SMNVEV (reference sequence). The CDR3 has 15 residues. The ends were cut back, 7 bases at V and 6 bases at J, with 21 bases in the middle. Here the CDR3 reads CASKRGASIRDGYTF. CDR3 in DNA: TGTGCCAGCAAAAGGGGGGCTTCTATAAGGGATGGCTACACCTTC.

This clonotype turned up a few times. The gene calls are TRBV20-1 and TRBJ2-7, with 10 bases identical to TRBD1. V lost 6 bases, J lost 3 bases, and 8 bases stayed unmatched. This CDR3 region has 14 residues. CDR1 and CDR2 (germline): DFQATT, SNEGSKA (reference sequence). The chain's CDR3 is CSAFGTGVRYEQYF. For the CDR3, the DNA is TGCAGTGCCTTCGGGACAGGGGTACGCTACGAGCAGTACTTC.

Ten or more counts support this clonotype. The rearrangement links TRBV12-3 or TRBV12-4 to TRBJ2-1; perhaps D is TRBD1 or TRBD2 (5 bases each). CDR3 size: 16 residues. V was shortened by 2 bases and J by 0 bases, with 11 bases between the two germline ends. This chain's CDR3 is CASSLRDPSSYNEQFF. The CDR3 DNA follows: TGTGCCAGCAGTTTAAGGGACCCGAGCTCCTACAATGAGCAGTTCTTC.

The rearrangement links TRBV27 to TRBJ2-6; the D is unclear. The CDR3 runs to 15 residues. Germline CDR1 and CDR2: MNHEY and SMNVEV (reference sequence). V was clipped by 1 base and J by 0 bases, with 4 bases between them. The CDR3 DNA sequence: TGTGCCAGCAGTTTATTCGCCTCTGGGGCCAACGTCCTGACTTTC. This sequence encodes CASSLFASGANVLTF.

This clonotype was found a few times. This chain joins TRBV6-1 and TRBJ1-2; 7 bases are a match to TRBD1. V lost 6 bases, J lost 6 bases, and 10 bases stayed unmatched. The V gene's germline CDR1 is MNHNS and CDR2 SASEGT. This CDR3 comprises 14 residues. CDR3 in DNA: TGTGCCAGCAGCCAATCGACAGGGCGGAATGGCTACACCTTC. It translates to CASSQSTGRNGYTF.

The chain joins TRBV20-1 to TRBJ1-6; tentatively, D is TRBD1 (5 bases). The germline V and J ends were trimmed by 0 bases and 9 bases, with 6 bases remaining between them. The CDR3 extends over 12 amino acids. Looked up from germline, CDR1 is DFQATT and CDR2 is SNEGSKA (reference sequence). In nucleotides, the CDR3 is TGCAGTGCTAGAGATCAGGGTTCACCCCTCCACTTT. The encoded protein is CSARDQGSPLHF.

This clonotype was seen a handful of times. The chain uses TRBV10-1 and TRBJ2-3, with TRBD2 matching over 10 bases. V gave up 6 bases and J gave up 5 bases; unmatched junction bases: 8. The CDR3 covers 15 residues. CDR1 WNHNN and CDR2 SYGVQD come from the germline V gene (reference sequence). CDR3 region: CASRRAGGPEDTQYF. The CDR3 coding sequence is TGCGCCAGCAGGAGAGCGGGGGGGCCTGAAGATACGCAGTATTTT.

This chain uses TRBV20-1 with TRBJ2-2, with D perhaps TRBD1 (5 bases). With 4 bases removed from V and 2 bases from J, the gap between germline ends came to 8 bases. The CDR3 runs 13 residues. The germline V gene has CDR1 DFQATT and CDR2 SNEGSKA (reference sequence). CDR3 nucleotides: TGCAGTGCTAAAGGGGTTAACACCGGGGAGCTGTTTTTT. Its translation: CSAKGVNTGELFF.

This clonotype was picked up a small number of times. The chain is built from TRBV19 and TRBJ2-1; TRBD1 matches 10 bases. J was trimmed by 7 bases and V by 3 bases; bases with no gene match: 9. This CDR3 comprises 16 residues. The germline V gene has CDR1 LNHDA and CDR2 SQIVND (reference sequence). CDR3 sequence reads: CASSITGQGDRNEQFF. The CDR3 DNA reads TGTGCCAGTAGTATCACTGGACAGGGGGATAGGAATGAGCAGTTCTTC.

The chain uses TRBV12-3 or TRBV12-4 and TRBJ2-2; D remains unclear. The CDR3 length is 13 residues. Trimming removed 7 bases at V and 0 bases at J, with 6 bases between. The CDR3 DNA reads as TGTGCCAGCATCCTATCGAACACCGGGGAGCTGTTTTTT. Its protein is CASILSNTGELFF.

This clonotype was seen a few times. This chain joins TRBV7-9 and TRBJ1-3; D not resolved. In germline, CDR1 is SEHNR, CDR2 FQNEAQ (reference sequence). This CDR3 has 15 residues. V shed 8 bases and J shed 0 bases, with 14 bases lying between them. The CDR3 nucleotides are TGTGCCAGCGGGGAAGGAGGCGACTCTGGAAACACCATATATTTT. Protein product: CASGEGGDSGNTIYF.

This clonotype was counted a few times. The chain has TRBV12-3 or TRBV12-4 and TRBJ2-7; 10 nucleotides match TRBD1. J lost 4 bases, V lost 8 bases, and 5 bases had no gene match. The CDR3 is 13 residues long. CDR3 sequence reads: CASLRTGGYEQYF. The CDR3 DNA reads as TGTGCCAGCTTACGGACAGGGGGATACGAGCAGTACTTC.